This T cell receptor (beta chain) was sequenced for a study of cytomegalovirus exposure and HLA in healthy donors. Study overall: Earlier results showed 90 million to 130 million unique TCR beta sequences derived from roughly 180 million T cells. Findings and caveats of the study: It was taken for granted in presence/absence analyses that sequencing depth across donors was roughly uniform. In a later analysis, CMV-associated beta chains were mostly HLA-associated, it appeared.

Healthy bone marrow donors formed the donor group. With respect to this clone: Its antigen is not identified.

Germline trimming cut 5 bases from V and 7 bases from J; bases unmatched to any gene: 6. The CDR3 is 13 residues long. From germline, CDR1 is MNHNS and CDR2 SASEGT. The PCR ran on 60 Vbeta and 13 Jbeta primers. Produced via immunoSEQ multiplex PCR; TCRdb's table is partial and in-frame only. The table shows 130,000 or so clones, with more than 80% occurring only once. This receptor was taken from a woman under 40 in good health and CMV-seropositive. Sequenced material: PBMCs. The chain employs TRBV6-1 and TRBJ2-5; 8 bases align to TRBD1. CDR3 sequence (DNA): TGTGCCAGCAGTCAGGGACAGGTGGGGACCCAGTACTTC. Protein sequence: CASSQGQVGTQYF.